Below, one TCR beta chain is given with its context. Germline loops: CDR1 MDHEN, CDR2 SYDVKM. This CDR3 comprises 14 residues. The V and J ends lost 3 bases and 4 bases respectively, with 12 bases between them. TCRdb's copy holds only in-frame clones and misses some; the assay was immunoSEQ multiplex PCR. This sample carries 2 million to 2.5 million clones, roughly 90% of them seen once, and the ten largest clones take about 0.41%. This record belongs to a study of shared clonotypes between healthy human individuals. J is TRBJ1-2 and V is TRBV28; maybe TRBD1 (6 bases). Sequencing was done on a sample of naive CD4+ T cells from PBMCs. Subset here: CD45RA+ positively selected. The receptor's source is a man between 18 and 35 years old in good health. Some clones in this sample may be carry-over from other donors' samples. CDR3 DNA sequence: TGTGCCAGCAGTTTGGGGAAACAGGGCTATGGCTACACCTTC. Translation gives CASSLGKQGYGYTF.